A selection of T cell receptor beta chains follows, all from one sample in a study of T cell responses to AZD1222 COVID-19 vaccine. Produced via immunoSEQ multiplex PCR; TCRdb's table is partial and in-frame only. This sample yields tens of thousands of clones, of which approximately 90% are seen a single time; 4.9% belongs to the top ten. The sample was peripheral blood, taken on day 0 of AZD1222 vaccination. The receptors originated from an adult in good health. Both conserved end residues are part of each CDR3. The D gene is left open where the match is weak. Only some rows state a clone size, as once, few, many or a class for expanded clones.

v_call	clone_size	j_call	d_call	cdr3_nt	cdr3_aa
TRBV6-5	.	TRBJ1-1	.	TGTGCCAGCAGTTACGGTGGCAGAGTGGCTGAAGCTTTCTTT	CASSYGGRVAEAFF
TRBV5-1	.	TRBJ2-1	TRBD2	TGCGCCAGCAGCTTGAGTACGGGAGGGCCTTACAATGAGCAGTTCTTC	CASSLSTGGPYNEQFF
TRBV6-5	.	TRBJ2-1	TRBD1	TGTGCCAGCAGGCAACAGGGGCTGGTAGATGAGCAGTTCTTC	CASRQQGLVDEQFF
TRBV7-9	.	TRBJ1-3	.	TGTGCCAGCAGCCCCCCCGGGGGTCTCTCTGGAAACACCATATATTTT	CASSPPGGLSGNTIYF
TRBV7-2	.	TRBJ2-1	.	TGTGCCAGCAGCTTAGATCCGGGTAACTCCTACAATGAGCAGTTCTTC	CASSLDPGNSYNEQFF
TRBV12-3/TRBV12-4	.	TRBJ2-7	.	TGTGCCAGCAGAACAAACCTGGGCGAGCAGTACTTC	CASRTNLGEQYF
TRBV14	.	TRBJ1-1	.	TGTGCCAGCAGCCAAGTAACCGGACCTTGGACTGAAGCTTTCTTT	CASSQVTGPWTEAFF
TRBV2	.	TRBJ2-5	.	TGTGCCAGCGAGGGGGGGGGAACCCAGTACTTC	CASEGGGTQYF
TRBV18	once	TRBJ2-2	.	TGTGCCAGCTCACCCCCGACCGGGACGGTGAACACCGGGGAGCTGTTTTTT	CASSPPTGTVNTGELFF
TRBV18	.	TRBJ2-1	TRBD2	TGTGCCAGCTCACATCGGACTAGCGGTAACAATGAGCAGTTCTTC	CASSHRTSGNNEQFF
TRBV18	.	TRBJ2-5	.	TGTGCCAGCTCACCACCGGGACGCTCCCTCGAGACCCAGTACTTC	CASSPPGRSLETQYF
TRBV19	.	TRBJ1-5	.	TGTGCCAGTAGTATCACCGGGACGTTCTCCCAGCCCCAGCATTTT	CASSITGTFSQPQHF
TRBV5-1	.	TRBJ2-5	TRBD2	TGCGCCAGCAGACTAGCGGGGGGGTTCCAAGAGACCCAGTACTTC	CASRLAGGFQETQYF
TRBV23-1	.	TRBJ2-1	.	TGCGCCAGCAGTCAAAGATACAATGAGCAGTTCTTC	CASSQRYNEQFF
TRBV5-4	.	TRBJ2-2	TRBD2	TGTGCCAGCAGTTCCCAGCGGGGGCTAGCGAACACCGGGGAGCTGTTTTTT	CASSSQRGLANTGELFF
TRBV19	.	TRBJ1-3	.	TGTGCCAGTAGTAGAACCCCACAGGGTACCGGAAACACCATATATTTT	CASSRTPQGTGNTIYF
TRBV5-1	.	TRBJ1-5	.	TGCGCCAGCAGCTTCGTGCCGGGAAGCAATCAGCCCCAGCATTTT	CASSFVPGSNQPQHF
TRBV5-1	once	TRBJ2-1	.	TGCGCCAGCAGCTTGGACGGTTACAATGAGCAGTTCTTC	CASSLDGYNEQFF
TRBV2	.	TRBJ2-5	TRBD1	TGTGCCAGCACAAGGGACAGACAAGAGACCCAGTACTTC	CASTRDRQETQYF
TRBV6-5	.	TRBJ2-7	TRBD1	TGTGCCAGCAAGAGGGGGCAGGGCTCCTACGAGCAGTACTTC	CASKRGQGSYEQYF
TRBV12-3/TRBV12-4	.	TRBJ1-2	.	TGTGCCAGCAGTTTACTACAGGGTGACTACACCTTC	CASSLLQGDYTF
TRBV9	.	TRBJ2-5	TRBD2	TGTGCCAGCAGCGCGGGAGCGGGGGCCGCGGAGACCCAGTACTTC	CASSAGAGAAETQYF
TRBV10-2	.	TRBJ2-7	TRBD2	TGCGCCAGCCGACTAGCGGGGAAGGGAGAGCAGTACTTC	CASRLAGKGEQYF
TRBV12-3/TRBV12-4	.	TRBJ1-2	.	TGTGCCAGCAGGCTACAAAACTATGGCTACACCTTC	CASRLQNYGYTF
TRBV3-1/TRBV3-2	.	TRBJ1-5	TRBD1	TGTGCCAGCAGCCAAAGTGGACAGGGGACGTGGGGCAATCAGCCCCAGCATTTT	CASSQSGQGTWGNQPQHF
TRBV9	.	TRBJ2-5	TRBD1	TGTGCCAGCAGCGCAACCTCAGGGGGTTCGGAGACCCAGTACTTC	CASSATSGGSETQYF
TRBV7-8	.	TRBJ1-5	TRBD1	TGTGCCAGCAGCCTCTATGGGACAGGGGGCCGTGGTCAGCCCCAGCATTTT	CASSLYGTGGRGQPQHF
TRBV7-2	.	TRBJ1-4	.	TGTGCCAGCAGCTCTCAATTAGGGTGGAGGCGGGTAGCTAATGAAAAACTGTTTTTT	CASSSQLGWRRVANEKLFF
TRBV5-6	.	TRBJ1-3	.	TGTGCCAGCACTACCGCGGTAGCTGGAAACACCATATATTTT	CASTTAVAGNTIYF
TRBV7-8	.	TRBJ1-4	TRBD1	TGTGCCAGCAGCGCCCTCCGGGACAGTACTAATGAAAAACTGTTTTTT	CASSALRDSTNEKLFF
TRBV29-1	.	TRBJ2-7	TRBD1	TGCAGCGGGGGACAGGGGGCCTACGAGCAGTACTTC	CSGGQGAYEQYF
TRBV5-1	.	TRBJ1-6	TRBD1	TGCGCCAGCAGCTCAACAGGGGTCTATAATTCACCCCTCCACTTT	CASSSTGVYNSPLHF
TRBV12-3/TRBV12-4	.	TRBJ1-2	.	TGTGCCAGCAGTCTACAGGGTTTCTATGGCTACACCTTC	CASSLQGFYGYTF
TRBV3-1/TRBV3-2	.	TRBJ2-7	TRBD2	TGTGCCAGCAGCCAAGATGGGAGGGACGGCTACGAGCAGTACTTC	CASSQDGRDGYEQYF
TRBV10-2	.	TRBJ1-2	.	TGCGCCAGCAGTGAAGGAGGGATCAAGTATGGCTACACCTTC	CASSEGGIKYGYTF
TRBV3-1/TRBV3-2	.	TRBJ2-1	.	TGTGCCAGCAGCCAAGTAAGTGCAGGTTTCTACAATGAGCAGTTCTTC	CASSQVSAGFYNEQFF